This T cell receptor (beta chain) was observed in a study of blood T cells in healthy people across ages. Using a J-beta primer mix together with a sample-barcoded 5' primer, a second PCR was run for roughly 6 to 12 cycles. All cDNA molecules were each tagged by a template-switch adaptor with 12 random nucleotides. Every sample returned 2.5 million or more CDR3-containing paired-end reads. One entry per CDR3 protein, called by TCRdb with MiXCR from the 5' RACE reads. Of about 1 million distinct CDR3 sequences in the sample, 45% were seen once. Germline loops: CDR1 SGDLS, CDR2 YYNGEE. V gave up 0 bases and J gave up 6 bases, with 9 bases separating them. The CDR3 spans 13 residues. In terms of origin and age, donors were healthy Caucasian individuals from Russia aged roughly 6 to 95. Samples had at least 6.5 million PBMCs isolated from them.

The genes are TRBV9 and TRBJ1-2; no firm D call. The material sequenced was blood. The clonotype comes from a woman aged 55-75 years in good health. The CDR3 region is CASSVAGRDGYTF. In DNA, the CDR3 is TGTGCCAGCAGCGTAGCGGGAAGGGATGGCTACACCTTC.